These 14 T cell receptor beta chains were sequenced from one sample in a study of blood T cell repertoires in COVID-19. The repertoire was sequenced with immunoSEQ multiplex PCR; TCRdb's copy has only in-frame clones and lacks some. The profile shows approximately 670,000 clones, 75% to 90% of them singletons. Sequencing input: peripheral blood. The receptors shown here come from a woman in her late teens or twenties with acute or convalescent COVID-19.

CDR3 residues: CASGVLTGMDEQYF. The DNA of the CDR3 is TGTGCCAGCGGAGTACTAACAGGGATGGACGAGCAGTACTTC. The chain employs TRBV2 and TRBJ2-7, with D maybe TRBD1 (6 bases). The germline CDR1 and CDR2 sequences are SNHLY and FYNNEI. V was trimmed by 8 bases and J by 5 bases, leaving 19 bases between them. CDR3 size: 14 residues.

V usage is TRBV5-5 and J usage is TRBJ1-4, with 8 positions matching TRBD1. The germline V gene has CDR1 SGHKS and CDR2 YYEKEE (reference sequence). Trimming cost V 4 bases and J 0 bases; bases outside gene matches: 5. The length of the CDR3 is 16 residues. This CDR3 is CASSGGQAPTNEKLFF. Written as DNA, the CDR3 is TGTGCCAGCAGCGGGGGACAGGCCCCAACTAATGAAAAACTGTTTTTT.

The CDR3 DNA reads as TGCGCCAGCAGCCAAGACTATACCTATGGCTACACCTTC. Amino acids: CASSQDYTYGYTF. The rearrangement uses TRBV4-3 and TRBJ1-2; D unclear. The germline V and J ends were trimmed by 0 bases and 4 bases, with 6 bases remaining between them. Germline V CDR1 and CDR2: LGHNA, YSLEER. The CDR3 extends over 13 amino acids.

In its sample, this clone was seen once. This rearrangement joins TRBV25-1 to TRBJ1-1; the D gene is possibly TRBD1 (5 bases). Trimming stripped 1 base from V and 10 bases from J, with 16 bases between. Per germline, CDR1 MGHDK and CDR2 SYGVNS. This CDR3 comprises 14 residues. As DNA, the CDR3 is TGTGCCAGCAGTGAATCAGGTTCAGGGTATCCAGCTTTCTTT. Translating gives CASSESGSGYPAFF.

The chain recombines TRBV4-3 with TRBJ1-2; possibly TRBD1 for D (6 bases). The CDR3 runs to 16 residues. With 0 bases removed from V and 3 bases from J, the gap between germline ends came to 14 bases. Germline lookup yields CDR1 LGHNA and CDR2 YSLEER. The CDR3 DNA follows: TGCGCCAGCAGCCAAGATTATGGGGGGGGCGACTATGGCTACACCTTC. Its protein product is CASSQDYGGGDYGYTF.

This sequence joins TRBV27 and TRBJ1-2; D not resolved. From germline, CDR1 is MNHEY and CDR2 SMNVEV (reference sequence). The V end was cut by 0 bases, the J end by 5 bases, with 13 bases between. The CDR3 is 15 amino acids. The CDR3 DNA sequence: TGTGCCAGCAGTTTATCGTTTGTCACAAGATATGGCTACACCTTC. Translated, it gives CASSLSFVTRYGYTF.

The gene calls are TRBV11-2 and TRBJ1-4; tentatively, D is TRBD1 (5 bases). V was shortened by 4 bases and J by 7 bases, with 10 bases between the two germline ends. Germline loops: CDR1 SGHAT, CDR2 FQNNGV. CDR3 length: 13 residues. CDR3 sequence (DNA): TGTGCCAGCAGCTGGGAGGGGTTTGAAAAACTGTTTTTT. It translates to CASSWEGFEKLFF.

The chain links TRBV6-5 to TRBJ1-2, with 9 bases aligning to TRBD1. J gave up 6 bases and V 5 bases, and 10 bases lay outside the gene matches. Germline-derived CDR1 and CDR2 are MNHEY and SVGAGI. The CDR3 runs 15 residues. CDR3 nucleotide sequence: TGTGCCAGCAGTCCGACCGGGACAGGGTTCGATGGCTACACCTTC. This codes for CASSPTGTGFDGYTF.

The genes are TRBV6-6 and TRBJ1-2; the match to TRBD1 covers 11 bases. V lost 6 bases to trimming and J lost 6 bases; unmatched junction nucleotides: 3. This CDR3 spans 13 amino acids. Germline-derived CDR1 and CDR2 are MNHNY and SVGAGI (reference sequence). The DNA of the CDR3 is TGTGCCAGCAGGAGGGACAGGGGGAATGGCTACACCTTC. Translating it yields CASRRDRGNGYTF.

The chain uses TRBV6-5 and TRBJ1-2, with no clear D. V was clipped by 5 bases and J by 2 bases, with 9 bases between them. The CDR3 sequence is 13 residues long. Germline values: CDR1 MNHEY, CDR2 SVGAGI. The DNA for the CDR3 is TGTGCCAGCAGTCCGGGGTTAAACTATGGCTACACCTTC. Its translation is CASSPGLNYGYTF.

J is TRBJ1-1 and V is TRBV5-1, with a tentative D call TRBD1 (6 bases). This CDR3 region has 15 residues. Germline CDR1 and CDR2: SGHRS and YFSETQ. With 0 bases removed from V and 1 base from J, the gap between germline ends came to 10 bases. The CDR3 loop is CASSLEQTGNTEAFF. The CDR3 nucleotides are TGCGCCAGCAGCTTGGAACAGACAGGGAACACTGAAGCTTTCTTT.

The CDR3 reads CASSFPGNEKLFF. In DNA, the CDR3 is TGTGCCAGCAGCTTCCCCGGGAATGAAAAACTGTTTTTT. This chain connects TRBV11-2 to TRBJ1-4; D call uncertain. Germline CDR1 and CDR2: SGHAT and FQNNGV. CDR3 length: 13 residues. Trimming shortened V by 3 bases and J by 5 bases, and 7 bases separated the two germline ends.

This clone was observed a single time. V is TRBV20-1 and J is TRBJ2-3; 13 positions agree with TRBD2. The junction had 14 bases not matched to a gene; V was cut back by 3 bases and J by 5 bases. The length of the CDR3 is 18 residues. Germline V gene data show CDR1 as DFQATT and CDR2 as SNEGSKA (reference sequence). CDR3 sequence reads: CSASPLAGGRVIQDTQYF. In nucleotides, the CDR3 is TGCAGTGCTAGTCCACTAGCGGGGGGGCGTGTTATACAAGATACGCAGTATTTT.

The chain uses TRBV3-1 (or the pseudogene TRBV3-2) and TRBJ1-1, with 7 positions matching TRBD1. Losses at the gene ends were 4 bases for V and 6 bases for J; bases not matched to a gene: 11. The CDR3 is 15 amino acids. Looked up from germline, CDR1 is LGHDT and CDR2 is YNNKEL (reference sequence). The CDR3 loop is CASSPTGTAPPEAFF. DNA for the CDR3: TGTGCCAGCAGCCCCACCGGGACAGCCCCTCCTGAAGCTTTCTTT.